These 22 T cell receptor beta chains share one sample of origin, sequenced in a study of blood T cell repertoires in COVID-19. This table comes from immunoSEQ multiplex PCR, and its TCRdb copy is limited to in-frame clones, with some not included. Of about 260,000 clones detected, 85% to 90% appear once; the ten largest clones hold around 0.8%. The sample consisted of PBMCs or T cells enriched from blood (not recorded which). The receptors shown here come from a man in his fifties or sixties who had been exposed to COVID-19.

V is TRBV7-3 and J is TRBJ2-5; D is perhaps TRBD1 (6 bases). This CDR3 has 13 residues. V was pared by 5 bases and J by 5 bases, with 12 bases between. CDR1 is SGHTA, CDR2 FQGTGA, per germline. The CDR3 DNA sequence: TGTGCCAGCAGCAAAACAGGGTTGGAGACCCAGTACTTC. It specifies CASSKTGLETQYF.

The chain is built from TRBV4-1 and TRBJ2-1; TRBD2 might be the D (6 bases). V gave up 4 bases and J gave up 0 bases, with 13 bases separating them. The germline gives CDR1 MGHRA, CDR2 YSYEKL. The CDR3 is 16 amino acids. In DNA form, the CDR3 reads TGCGCCAGCAGCCGGAGGGGACCAAGCTCCTACAATGAGCAGTTCTTC. Protein product: CASSRRGPSSYNEQFF.

Concerning this clone: The sample carries other DNA sequences with the same CDR3. CDR3 sequence: CASSLTGGTDTQYF. CDR3 DNA: TGTGCCAGCAGCTTAACCGGGGGGACAGATACGCAGTATTTT. The gene calls are TRBV7-3 and TRBJ2-3; 7 nucleotides align to TRBD2. The length of the CDR3 is 14 residues. Losses at the gene ends were 0 bases for V and 3 bases for J; bases not matched to a gene: 0. CDR1 and CDR2 from the germline V gene are SGHTA and FQGTGA. Using reference TRBV7-3 and TRBJ2-3 for the parts outside the CDR3, the full variable domain is GAGVSQTPSNKVTEKGKYVELRCDPISGHTALYWYRQSLGQGPEFLIYFQGTGAADDSGLPNDRFFAVRPEGSVSTLKIQRTERGDSAVYLCASSLTGGTDTQYFGPGTRLTVL.

The rearrangement uses TRBV7-6 and TRBJ1-3, with D perhaps matching TRBD1 (5 bases). Germline CDR1 is SGHVS and CDR2 is FNYEAQ. Trimming stripped 1 base from V and 4 bases from J, with 8 bases between. This CDR3 spans 14 amino acids. The CDR3 region has the DNA TGTGCCAGCAGCTTAGGACAGCCAGGAAACACCATATATTTT. Translating it yields CASSLGQPGNTIYF.

The chain carries TRBV12-3 or TRBV12-4 and TRBJ2-3, with D perhaps TRBD1 (6 bases). CDR3 size: 12 residues. Trimming stripped 6 bases from V and 8 bases from J, with 12 bases between. The CDR3 reads CASSLDSPTQYF. CDR3 bases: TGTGCCAGCAGCTTGGACAGCCCTACGCAGTATTTT.

The chain is built from TRBV5-8 and TRBJ2-5, with D possibly TRBD1 on 6 matching bases. V dropped 4 bases and J dropped 4 bases, with 17 bases sitting between them. CDR1 is SGHTS, CDR2 YDEGEE, per germline. CDR3 length equals 15 residues. CDR3 DNA: TGTGCCAGCAGCCCCCGGACAGCTCCCCGAGAGACCCAGTACTTC. Amino acid sequence: CASSPRTAPRETQYF.

This rearrangement joins TRBV3-1 (or the pseudogene TRBV3-2) to TRBJ2-3; 7 nucleotides match TRBD2. Trimming took 9 bases from V and 0 from J; bases not matched to a gene: 12. CDR1 is LGHDT and CDR2 is YNNKEL in the germline V gene (reference sequence). The CDR3 sequence is 16 residues long. The CDR3 DNA is TGTGCCAGTCAGCGAGTAGCGGGTCTAAGCACAGATACGCAGTATTTT. It translates to CASQRVAGLSTDTQYF.

The chain combines TRBV10-1 with TRBJ1-2, with unresolved D. V was pared by 8 bases and J by 4 bases, with 14 bases between. The CDR3 totals 13 residues. Per germline, CDR1 WNHNN and CDR2 SYGVQD (reference sequence). The CDR3 sequence: CASAPASGYGYTF. DNA for the CDR3: TGCGCCAGCGCACCCGCCTCGGGCTATGGCTACACCTTC.

V gene TRBV5-5 combines with J gene TRBJ2-7, with D possibly matching TRBD1 (6 bases). Trimming took 0 bases from V and 3 from J, leaving 13 bases between them. Germline V lookup: CDR1 SGHKS, CDR2 YYEKEE (reference sequence). The length of the CDR3 is 15 residues. For the CDR3, the DNA is TGTGCCAGCAGCTTGGCAGGACAGCCCATCTACGAGCAGTACGTC. This codes for CASSLAGQPIYEQYV.

The CDR3 region has the DNA TGTGCCAGTAGTATTCGACAGGGGCATCAGCCCCAGCATTTT. Its protein product is CASSIRQGHQPQHF. The rearrangement links TRBV19 to TRBJ1-5; 8 nucleotides align to TRBD1. V was pared by 3 bases and J by 5 bases, with 3 bases of the junction left unmatched. This CDR3 is 14 amino acids long. CDR1 is LNHDA, CDR2 SQIVND, per germline (reference sequence).

The rearrangement joins TRBV2 to TRBJ2-1, with 8 positions matching TRBD1. Germline values: CDR1 SNHLY, CDR2 FYNNEI. Losses at the gene ends were 6 bases for V and 4 bases for J; bases not matched to a gene: 11. The CDR3 runs to 16 residues. The CDR3 is CASRTSGDRYYNEQFF. CDR3 sequence (DNA): TGTGCCAGCAGAACATCGGGGGACAGGTATTACAATGAGCAGTTCTTC.

This chain uses TRBV27 with TRBJ2-6, with a possible D match to TRBD1 (6 bases). Per germline, CDR1 MNHEY and CDR2 SMNVEV (reference sequence). This CDR3 spans 16 amino acids. V lost 0 bases and J lost 2, with 8 bases in between. The CDR3 bases are TGTGCCAGCAGTTTATCGGCAGGGGCTGGGGCCAACGTCCTGACTTTC. It specifies CASSLSAGAGANVLTF. Full variable domain (remainder filled in from reference TRBV27 and TRBJ2-6): EAQVTQNPRYLITVTGKKLTVTCSQNMNHEYMSWYRQDPGLGLRQIYYSMNVEVTDKGDVPEGYKVSRKEKRNFPLILESPSPNQTSLYFCASSLSAGAGANVLTFGAGSRLTVL.

V and J are TRBV5-1 and TRBJ1-2, with 7 positions matching TRBD1. Germline assignment: CDR1 SGHRS and CDR2 YFSETQ. The ends lost 2 bases at V and 5 bases at J; junction bases unmatched: 9. This CDR3 has 15 residues. CDR3 bases: TGCGCCAGCAGCTTACAGGGGTCTTTCGGGTATGGCTACACCTTC. Its protein product is CASSLQGSFGYGYTF.

The gene calls are TRBV18 and TRBJ1-2, with 8 bases lining up with TRBD1. The CDR3 runs 16 residues. The J segment lost 4 bases and the V segment lost 3 bases, leaving 10 bases of the junction unmatched. Germline CDR1 is KGHSH and CDR2 is LQKENI. CDR3 sequence (DNA): TGTGCCAGCTCACCCGCCGACGGACAGGGTACCTATGGCTACACCTTC. It is translated as CASSPADGQGTYGYTF. The full variable domain, completed using reference TRBV18 and TRBJ1-2, is NAGVMQNPRHLVRRRGQEARLRCSPMKGHSHVYWYRQLPEEGLKFMVYLQKENIIDESGMPKERFSAEFPKEGPSILRIQQVVRGDSAAYFCASSPADGQGTYGYTFGSGTRLTVV.

The chain recombines TRBV11-3 with TRBJ2-5; TRBD2 matches at 8 bases. There are 14 residues in the CDR3. J gave up 1 base and V 4 bases, and 2 bases lay outside the gene matches. CDR1 and CDR2 from the germline V gene are SGHNT and YENEEA. CDR3 amino acids: CASSSGTSQETQYF. CDR3 in DNA: TGTGCCAGCAGCTCCGGGACTAGCCAAGAGACCCAGTACTTC.

This chain uses TRBV12-3 or TRBV12-4 with TRBJ1-2, with D uncertain. V lost 8 bases and J lost 8, with 9 bases in between. The CDR3 runs to 10 residues. The CDR3 protein is CASGEWGYTF. The CDR3 DNA is TGTGCCAGCGGGGAGTGGGGCTACACCTTC.

This chain uses TRBV5-6 with TRBJ1-1, with a weak D call TRBD1 (5 bases). The CDR3 loop spans 13 amino acids. Trimming removed 1 base at V and 1 base at J, with 5 bases between. From germline, CDR1 is SGHDT and CDR2 YYEEEE. The CDR3 DNA reads as TGTGCCAGCAGCTTGAGGGGGAACACTGAAGCTTTCTTT. Its translation: CASSLRGNTEAFF. The full variable domain, its missing parts supplied by reference TRBV5-6 and TRBJ1-1, is DAGVTQSPTHLIKTRGQQVTLRCSPKSGHDTVSWYQQALGQGPQFIFQYYEEEERQRGNFPDRFSGHQFPNYSSELNVNALLLGDSALYLCASSLRGNTEAFFGQGTRLTVV.

The CDR3 sequence is CATSDLWGQGADTQYF. CDR3 nucleotides: TGTGCCACCAGTGATTTGTGGGGACAGGGGGCAGATACGCAGTATTTT. The chain couples TRBV24-1 to TRBJ2-3; 11 positions match TRBD1. This CDR3 comprises 16 residues. The germline V gene encodes CDR1 KGHDR and CDR2 SFDVKD. V lost 0 bases, J lost 4 bases, and 2 bases stayed unmatched.

The V gene is TRBV11-2, the J gene TRBJ1-1; D unclear. CDR1 is SGHAT, CDR2 FQNNGV, per germline. This CDR3 has 13 amino acids. The V end was cut by 5 bases, the J end by 4 bases, with 11 bases between. In DNA, the CDR3 is TGTGCCAGCAGCCGCGTTTTGAGCACTGAAGCTTTCTTT. This encodes CASSRVLSTEAFF.

The chain combines TRBV4-1 with TRBJ1-1, with D tentatively TRBD1 (5 bases). V shed 0 bases and J shed 2 bases, with 16 bases lying between them. Germline CDR1 is MGHRA and CDR2 is YSYEKL. This CDR3 spans 17 amino acids. CDR3 sequence (DNA): TGCGCCAGCAGCCAAGAGATACAGGAACCAGGAAACACTGAAGCTTTCTTT. Its translation: CASSQEIQEPGNTEAFF.

V and J are TRBV12-3 or TRBV12-4 and TRBJ2-7; D unresolved. V was pared by 4 bases and J by 3 bases, with 10 bases between. This CDR3 is built from 13 residues. In DNA form, the CDR3 reads TGTGCCAGCAGTTCGTACTCGAACTACGAGCAGTACTTC. Amino acid sequence: CASSSYSNYEQYF.

This clone was found once. The chain carries TRBV28 and TRBJ1-1; possible D gene TRBD1, 6 bases. Germline V lookup: CDR1 MDHEN, CDR2 SYDVKM. The CDR3 is made up of 13 amino acids. Trimming removed 7 bases at V and 7 bases at J, with 16 bases between. Here the CDR3 DNA reads TGTGCCAGCATTTCAGGGGCAGGCGGTGAAGCTTTCTTT. The encoded protein is CASISGAGGEAFF.